This TCR beta chain was observed in a study of blood T cell repertoires in COVID-19. Study-level background: Material from acute and convalescent COVID-19 was sourced from the United States, Italy and Spain.

The CDR3 spans 15 residues. Germline loops: CDR1 MNHEY, CDR2 SMNVEV (reference sequence). The V segment lost 6 bases and the J segment 6 bases; nucleotides outside the gene matches: 13. Original handling: Amplification of reference gene primers was used by the study to estimate nucleated cell counts. Produced via immunoSEQ multiplex PCR; TCRdb's table is partial and in-frame only. V and J calls and clone size are those listed in that table; D and trimming were worked out from the DNA. Here the sample spans more than 200,000 clones, 86% being singletons. The genes are TRBV27 and TRBJ1-2, with 7 bases fitting TRBD1. The receptor was derived from a man under 40 with active or convalescent COVID-19. The specimen sequenced was peripheral blood. CDR3 DNA sequence: TGTGCCAGCAGCCGCCGGGACAGCCTCGGGGATGGCTACACCTTC. Translated: CASSRRDSLGDGYTF.